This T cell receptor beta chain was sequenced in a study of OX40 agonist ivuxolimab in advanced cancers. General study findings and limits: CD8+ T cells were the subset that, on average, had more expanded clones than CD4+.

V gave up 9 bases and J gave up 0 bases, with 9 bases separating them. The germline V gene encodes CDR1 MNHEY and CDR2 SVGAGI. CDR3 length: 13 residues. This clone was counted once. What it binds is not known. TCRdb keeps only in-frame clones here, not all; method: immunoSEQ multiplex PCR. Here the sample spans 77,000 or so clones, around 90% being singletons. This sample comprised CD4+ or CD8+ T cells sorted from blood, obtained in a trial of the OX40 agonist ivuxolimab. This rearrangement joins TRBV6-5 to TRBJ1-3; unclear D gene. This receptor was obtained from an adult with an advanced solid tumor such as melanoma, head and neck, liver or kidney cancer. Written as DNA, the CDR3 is TGTGCCAGTCAAACACCCTCTGGAAACACCATATATTTT. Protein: CASQTPSGNTIYF.